A single sample gave rise to the 17 T cell receptor beta chains below, sequenced in a study of blood T cell repertoires in COVID-19. TCRdb keeps only in-frame clones here, not all; method: immunoSEQ multiplex PCR. The table has about 41,000 clones, roughly 83% seen once. The sample consisted of peripheral blood. These receptors all come from a woman in her sixties with acute or convalescent COVID-19.

This clone was seen just once. The chain employs TRBV24-1 and TRBJ2-7; perhaps TRBD1 as D (7 bases). This CDR3 is built from 15 residues. Trimming removed 5 bases at V and 0 bases at J, with 13 bases between. CDR1 and CDR2 (germline): KGHDR, SFDVKD. The CDR3 bases are TGTGCCACCAGTGGTGGAGGGGGCCTCTCCTACGAGCAGTACTTC. As protein: CATSGGGGLSYEQYF.

The CDR3 here is CASKFGTSTGYTF. In DNA form, the CDR3 reads TGTGCCAGCAAATTTGGGACATCTACAGGCTACACCTTC. The chain couples TRBV2 to TRBJ1-2, with D possibly being TRBD1 (6 bases). This CDR3 has 13 residues. Germline V lookup: CDR1 SNHLY, CDR2 FYNNEI. The V end was cut by 7 bases, the J end by 8 bases, with 17 bases between. Full variable domain (remainder filled in from reference TRBV2 and TRBJ1-2): EPEVTQTPSHQVTQMGQEVILRCVPISNHLYFYWYRQILGQKVEFLVSFYNNEISEKSEIFDDQFSVERPDGSNFTLKIRSTKLEDSAMYFCASKFGTSTGYTFGSGTRLTVV.

The chain uses TRBV7-8 and TRBJ2-7; 9 nucleotides match TRBD1. The CDR3 covers 13 residues. Looked up from germline, CDR1 is SGHVS and CDR2 is FQNEAQ. V lost 5 bases, J lost 3 bases, and 2 bases stayed unmatched. CDR3 sequence: CASSRDRDYEQYF. The CDR3 DNA reads TGTGCCAGCAGCCGGGACAGGGACTACGAGCAGTACTTC.

This clone has just one count. The chain couples TRBV7-9 to TRBJ2-2; D may be TRBD2 (6 bases). The CDR3 has 16 residues. The V gene lost 5 bases and the J gene lost 1 base, with 14 bases spanning the gap. Germline V lookup: CDR1 SEHNR, CDR2 FQNEAQ (reference sequence). This chain's CDR3 is CASSRDLDMNTGELFF. The CDR3 nucleotides are TGTGCCAGCAGCCGGGACTTAGACATGAACACCGGGGAGCTGTTTTTT.

V gene TRBV6-6 combines with J gene TRBJ2-2, with no clear D. There are 12 residues in the CDR3. Between the trimmed V and J ends, which lost 5 bases and 7 bases, there was a span of 8 bases. CDR1 and CDR2 from the germline V gene are MNHNY and SVGAGI (reference sequence). The DNA for the CDR3 is TGTGCCAGCAGTAGAGTCGGCGGGGAGCTGTTTTTT. Translating gives CASSRVGGELFF.

The chain is built from TRBV11-3 and TRBJ1-5; 10 positions agree with TRBD1. The CDR3 extends over 17 amino acids. The V gene's germline CDR1 is SGHNT and CDR2 YENEEA. CDR3 residues: CHDPGTGAHDSNQPQHF. CDR3 coding DNA: TGTCATGACCCTGGGACAGGGGCCCATGATAGCAATCAGCCCCAGCATTTT.

V gene TRBV5-4 combines with J gene TRBJ1-2; TRBD1 might be the D (5 bases). The CDR3 spans 15 residues. Per germline, CDR1 SGHNT and CDR2 YYREEE (reference sequence). Trimming took 0 bases from V and 2 from J, leaving 11 bases between them. In DNA form, the CDR3 reads TGTGCCAGCAGCTTGGTAACAGGCACCAACTATGGCTACACCTTC. It codes for CASSLVTGTNYGYTF.

This chain uses TRBV7-9 with TRBJ2-2; 8 bases are shared with TRBD1. V was clipped by 2 bases and J by 7 bases; unmatched bases: 6. Germline loops: CDR1 SEHNR, CDR2 FQNEAQ (reference sequence). CDR3 length: 15 residues. CDR3 loop: CASSLIQGAIGELFF. The CDR3 nucleotides read TGTGCCAGCAGCTTAATTCAGGGGGCGATCGGGGAGCTGTTTTTT.

The chain couples TRBV7-8 to TRBJ1-2; the D is unclear. The CDR3 runs to 13 residues. V shed 1 base and J shed 3 bases, with 6 bases lying between them. Germline-derived CDR1 and CDR2 are SGHVS and FQNEAQ. The DNA of the CDR3 is TGTGCCAGCAGCTTAGGGCAATACTATGGCTACACCTTC. Protein: CASSLGQYYGYTF.

The CDR3 coding sequence is TGTGCCAGCAGTTTGACAGGGGGCGAGGGAAAACTGTTTTTT. Amino acid sequence: CASSLTGGEGKLFF. The chain links TRBV6-5 to TRBJ1-4, with TRBD1 matching 10 bases. After removal of 4 bases from V and 10 bases from J, the junction contained 6 bases not matched to a gene. The CDR3 has 14 amino acids. CDR1 is MNHEY and CDR2 is SVGAGI in the germline V gene.

The V call is TRBV3-1 (or the pseudogene TRBV3-2), the J call TRBJ1-2, with TRBD1 identical over 9 bases. Trimming cost V 5 bases and J 3 bases; bases outside gene matches: 7. This CDR3 contains 15 residues. CDR1 is LGHDT and CDR2 is YNNKEL in the germline V gene (reference sequence). CDR3 sequence: CASSEDRGRDYGYTF. The CDR3 nucleotides read TGTGCCAGCAGCGAGGACAGGGGCCGGGACTATGGCTACACCTTC.

This sequence joins TRBV12-3 or TRBV12-4 and TRBJ1-1, with D maybe TRBD1 (5 bases). The CDR3 contains 12 residues. Trimming stripped 5 bases from V and 4 bases from J, with 8 bases between. This CDR3 is CASSHRSTEAFF. In DNA form, the CDR3 reads TGTGCCAGCAGTCACAGGTCCACTGAAGCTTTCTTT.

The CDR3 sequence is CASSLAGPSGANVLTF. For the CDR3, the DNA is TGTGCCAGCAGCTTAGCGGGGCCATCTGGGGCCAACGTCCTGACTTTC. V gene TRBV7-8 combines with J gene TRBJ2-6; weak D call: TRBD1 (5 bases). Trimming pared 0 bases from V and 1 base from J, leaving 7 bases between. Germline V gives CDR1 SGHVS, CDR2 FQNEAQ. The CDR3 sequence is 16 residues long.

The rearrangement uses TRBV28 and TRBJ1-1; D uncertain. The CDR3 extends over 13 amino acids. Deletions cut 2 bases from V and 3 bases from J, with 7 bases between. The germline gives CDR1 MDHEN, CDR2 SYDVKM. The CDR3 spells CASSLNRYTEAFF. In nucleotides, the CDR3 is TGTGCCAGCAGTTTAAACAGATACACTGAAGCTTTCTTT. The whole variable domain, remainder taken from reference TRBV28 and TRBJ1-1, is DVKVTQSSRYLVKRTGEKVFLECVQDMDHENMFWYRQDPGLGLRLIYFSYDVKMKEKGDIPEGYSVSREKKERFSLILESASTNQTSMYLCASSLNRYTEAFFGQGTRLTVV.

This clone appeared a single time. V gene TRBV28 combines with J gene TRBJ1-2; the D is unclear. The CDR3 runs 15 residues. The germline V gene has CDR1 MDHEN and CDR2 SYDVKM. V lost 2 bases, J lost 6 bases, and 16 bases lay in between. As DNA, the CDR3 is TGTGCCAGCAGTTTAGGGGAGGTCTACTACGATGGCTACACCTTC. It is translated as CASSLGEVYYDGYTF.

CDR3 DNA sequence: TGTGCCAGCAGTGAACTAGCAGATACGCAGTATTTT. Translating gives CASSELADTQYF. This chain connects TRBV2 to TRBJ2-3; D gene uncertain. The CDR3 contains 12 residues. The germline V gene encodes CDR1 SNHLY and CDR2 FYNNEI. V lost 2 bases and J lost 4, with 4 bases in between.

This clone was seen a handful of times. The rearrangement joins TRBV23-1 to TRBJ2-7; TRBD2 is a possible D gene (6 bases). TRBV23-1 is known as an ORF, though its function is uncertain. Trimming took 4 bases from V and 2 from J, leaving 15 bases between them. This CDR3 spans 15 amino acids. The CDR3 DNA sequence: TGCGCCAGCAGTCCCCTTAGCGGAATCACCTACGAGCAGTACTTC. It is translated as CASSPLSGITYEQYF.